Listed below are T cell receptor beta chains from one sample, sequenced in a study of blood T cell repertoires in COVID-19. Clones were sequenced by immunoSEQ multiplex PCR, and TCRdb holds only the in-frame ones, with some missing. The sample carries 170,000 or so clones, more than 85% recorded once. Sequencing was performed on PBMCs or T cells enriched from blood (not recorded which). Receptor source: a woman aged 45-65 years who had recovered from COVID-19. The CDR3 runs from the conserved cysteine through the conserved F or W. A D gene is named only where the DNA matches it firmly. Only some rows state a clone size, as once, few, many or a class for expanded clones.

NA | few | TRBJ1-4 | TRBV7-9 | CAVTARLNEKLFF | TGTGCCGTAACAGCCCGACTAAATGAAAAACTGTTTTTT
NA | NA | TRBJ2-3 | TRBV5-4 | CASRREAGRPDTQYF | TGTGCCAGCAGACGTGAGGCGGGAAGGCCAGATACGCAGTATTTT
NA | NA | TRBJ2-2 | TRBV10-1 | CASSGDSRELFF | TGCGCCAGCAGCGGGGACTCCCGGGAGCTGTTTTTT
TRBD1 | NA | TRBJ1-1 | TRBV12-3/TRBV12-4 | CASSATGEAEAFF | TGTGCCAGCAGCGCCACAGGGGAGGCTGAAGCTTTCTTT
TRBD2 | NA | TRBJ2-1 | TRBV19 | CASSILTSGTHEQFF | TGTGCCAGTAGTATTCTCACTAGCGGGACCCATGAGCAGTTCTTC
NA | NA | TRBJ2-2 | TRBV7-8 | CASSFRPERNTGELFF | TGTGCCAGCAGCTTCCGGCCCGAGCGGAACACCGGGGAGCTGTTTTTT
NA | NA | TRBJ1-1 | TRBV5-1 | CASSLTGQRMNTEAFF | TGCGCCAGCAGCCTGACAGGCCAGCGGATGAACACTGAAGCTTTCTTT
NA | NA | TRBJ2-7 | TRBV28 | CASSFRGVHSYEQYF | TGTGCCAGCAGTTTCAGGGGGGTTCACTCCTACGAGCAGTACTTC
NA | NA | TRBJ1-3 | TRBV2 | CASRGGAGNTIYF | TGTGCCAGCCGGGGGGGAGCTGGAAACACCATATATTTT
TRBD2 | NA | TRBJ2-7 | TRBV7-2 | CASSPRGLAGAYEQYF | TGTGCCAGCAGCCCCAGGGGACTAGCGGGAGCCTACGAGCAGTACTTC
TRBD2 | NA | TRBJ2-1 | TRBV3-1/TRBV3-2 | CASSQGIAGDNEQFF | TGTGCCAGCAGCCAAGGGATAGCGGGAGACAATGAGCAGTTCTTC
NA | NA | TRBJ2-5 | TRBV2 | CASSEVVGEETQYF | TGTGCCAGCAGTGAAGTTGTAGGGGAAGAGACCCAGTACTTC
TRBD2 | NA | TRBJ2-3 | TRBV23-1 | CASSQSKSGASPSTDTQYF | TGCGCCAGCAGTCAATCGAAAAGCGGGGCCTCCCCAAGCACAGATACGCAGTATTTT
TRBD1 | NA | TRBJ2-3 | TRBV5-1 | CASSLGDRGTDTQYF | TGCGCCAGCAGCTTGGGGGACAGGGGCACAGATACGCAGTATTTT
TRBD2 | NA | TRBJ2-1 | TRBV9 | CASSPSGLAGNEQFF | TGTGCCAGCAGCCCATCGGGACTAGCGGGAAATGAGCAGTTCTTC
NA | NA | TRBJ1-6 | TRBV10-3 | CAISESDGDNSPLHF | TGTGCCATCAGTGAGTCGGACGGGGATAATTCACCCCTCCACTTT
TRBD1 | NA | TRBJ2-7 | TRBV28 | CASGDRETAYEQYF | TGTGCCAGCGGGGACAGGGAAACGGCCTACGAGCAGTACTTC
NA | NA | TRBJ1-6 | TRBV14 | CASSRGGVGNSPLHF | TGTGCCAGCAGCCGAGGGGGTGTAGGGAATTCACCCCTCCACTTT
TRBD2 | NA | TRBJ2-1 | TRBV20-1 | CSARSGGLAIF | TGCAGTGCTAGGAGCGGGGGACTAGCGATCTTC
TRBD1 | NA | TRBJ2-5 | TRBV30 | CAWSPAQGSSETQYF | TGTGCCTGGAGTCCGGCACAGGGGAGTAGTGAGACCCAGTACTTC
NA | NA | TRBJ2-7 | TRBV19 | CASSIRGNGRDEQYF | TGTGCCAGTAGTATTAGGGGGAATGGCAGGGACGAGCAGTACTTC
TRBD1 | NA | TRBJ1-1 | TRBV27 | CASSLYWTGGMNTEAFF | TGTGCCAGCAGTTTATACTGGACAGGGGGGATGAACACTGAAGCTTTCTTT
TRBD1 | NA | TRBJ1-1 | TRBV19 | CASKGHRGNTEAFF | TGTGCCAGTAAGGGACACAGGGGGAACACTGAAGCTTTCTTT
NA | once | TRBJ2-5 | TRBV14 | CASSQDWAGTQYF | TGTGCCAGCAGCCAAGATTGGGCAGGGACCCAGTACTTC
NA | NA | TRBJ1-4 | TRBV7-2 | CASSEGGRVEGEKLFF | TGTGCCAGCAGCGAAGGAGGAAGGGTGGAAGGTGAAAAACTGTTTTTT
TRBD2 | NA | TRBJ2-1 | TRBV3-1/TRBV3-2 | CASSQPGLGPFF | TGTGCCAGCAGCCAGCCCGGACTAGGTCCGTTCTTC
NA | NA | TRBJ1-5 | TRBV29-1 | CSVGGTGVNQPQHF | TGCAGCGTTGGGGGAACAGGAGTCAATCAGCCCCAGCATTTT
TRBD2 | NA | TRBJ2-1 | TRBV5-1 | CASSRLAGSNYEQFF | TGCGCCAGCAGCAGACTAGCGGGATCGAACTATGAGCAGTTCTTC
TRBD2 | NA | TRBJ2-5 | TRBV7-9 | CASSPGLAGPTQETQYF | TGTGCCAGCAGCCCAGGACTAGCGGGTCCGACCCAAGAGACCCAGTACTTC
TRBD2 | NA | TRBJ2-2 | TRBV9 | CASSASSGRALNTGELFF | TGTGCCAGCAGCGCCTCTAGCGGGAGGGCCCTGAACACCGGGGAGCTGTTTTTT
NA | NA | TRBJ1-3 | TRBV7-9 | CASSFATGSGNTIYF | TGTGCCAGCAGCTTTGCGACAGGCTCTGGAAACACCATATATTTT
NA | NA | TRBJ1-3 | TRBV10-2 | CASSESPQSSGNTIYF | TGCGCCAGCAGTGAGTCCCCACAGAGCTCTGGAAACACCATATATTTT
TRBD1 | NA | TRBJ2-1 | TRBV5-1 | CASSLTGTGGRYNEQFF | TGCGCCAGCAGCTTAACCGGGACAGGGGGCCGATACAATGAGCAGTTCTTC
TRBD1 | NA | TRBJ2-7 | TRBV11-2 | CASSNRDRGFYEQYF | TGTGCCAGCAGCAACCGGGACAGGGGATTTTACGAGCAGTACTTC
NA | NA | TRBJ1-2 | TRBV6-5 | CASTPGLGYGYTF | TGTGCCAGTACACCAGGGTTAGGGTATGGCTACACCTTC
NA | NA | TRBJ2-7 | TRBV2 | CASRVTGYEQYF | TGTGCCAGCAGGGTGACCGGGTACGAGCAGTACTTC
NA | NA | TRBJ1-3 | TRBV3-1/TRBV3-2 | CASSLGWGNTIYF | TGTGCCAGCAGCCTCGGGTGGGGAAACACCATATATTTT
NA | NA | TRBJ1-1 | TRBV19 | CASSPRTVEAFF | TGTGCCAGTAGTCCCCGGACAGTTGAAGCTTTCTTT
NA | once | TRBJ1-1 | TRBV6-5 | CASSYSGSGNTEAFF | TGTGCCAGCAGTTACTCAGGGAGCGGGAACACTGAAGCTTTCTTT
TRBD2 | once | TRBJ2-1 | TRBV29-1 | CSVERLTSGRALSYNEQFF | TGCAGCGTTGAAAGATTGACTAGCGGGAGGGCCCTCTCCTACAATGAGCAGTTCTTC
NA | NA | TRBJ1-1 | TRBV28 | CAGANRAAEAFF | TGTGCCGGGGCGAACAGGGCAGCTGAAGCTTTCTTT